The 10 T cell receptor beta chains below were found in one sample sequenced in a study of T cell responses to AZD1222 COVID-19 vaccine. The protocol was immunoSEQ multiplex PCR, while the TCRdb copy is restricted to in-frame clones and leaves out a portion. The profile shows some 36,000 clones, about 89% of them singletons. Sequenced material: peripheral blood, taken on day 0 of AZD1222 vaccination. Every receptor here comes from an adult in good health.

The gene calls are TRBV21-1 and TRBJ1-6. TRBV21-1 is listed as a pseudogene. This CDR3 has 14 amino acids. CDR3 DNA sequence: TGTGCCAGCTCCCGAGGGGTAGATAATTCACCCCTCCACTTT. Protein: CASSRGVDNSPLHF.

J is TRBJ1-3 and V is TRBV9; no clear D. The germline CDR1 and CDR2 sequences are SGDLS and YYNGEE. Trimming pared 0 bases from V and 4 bases from J, leaving 14 bases between. The CDR3 length is 16 residues. CDR3 bases: TGTGCCAGCAGCGTAGGACTGCGGGGTTACGGAAACACCATATATTTT. Its protein is CASSVGLRGYGNTIYF.

The chain employs TRBV7-9 and TRBJ1-1; 8 nucleotides align to TRBD1. Losses at the gene ends were 5 bases for V and 1 base for J; bases not matched to a gene: 3. Germline assignment: CDR1 SEHNR and CDR2 FQNEAQ (reference sequence). The CDR3 consists of 14 residues. DNA for the CDR3: TGTGCCAGCAGCGCCGGACAGGGGAACACTGAAGCTTTCTTT. The encoded protein is CASSAGQGNTEAFF. Supplemented by reference TRBV7-9 and TRBJ1-1, the full variable domain reads DTGVSQNPRHKITKRGQNVTFRCDPISEHNRLYWYRQTLGQGPEFLTYFQNEAQLEKSRLLSDRFSAERPKGSFSTLEIQRTEQGDSAMYLCASSAGQGNTEAFFGQGTRLTVV.

The gene calls are TRBV28 and TRBJ1-2; the D is unclear. The V end was cut by 4 bases, the J end by 2 bases, with 11 bases between. The CDR3 length is 14 residues. The germline CDR1 and CDR2 sequences are MDHEN and SYDVKM. CDR3 protein: CASSSMTMNYGYTF. In nucleotides, the CDR3 is TGTGCCAGCAGTTCGATGACCATGAACTATGGCTACACCTTC.

The rearrangement joins TRBV3-1 (or the pseudogene TRBV3-2) to TRBJ2-2, with TRBD2 matching 7 bases. Germline CDR1 LGHDT, CDR2 YNNKEL (reference sequence). V was clipped by 8 bases and J by 6 bases; unmatched bases: 9. This CDR3 region has 14 residues. The CDR3 loop is CASRRGDRAGELFF. For the CDR3, the DNA is TGTGCCAGCCGCCGGGGGGATCGCGCCGGGGAGCTGTTTTTT.

This chain links TRBV10-1 with TRBJ2-2; 7 bases line up with TRBD2. This CDR3 has 14 residues. Trimming at V came to 3 bases and at J to 9 bases, leaving 7 bases not matched to a gene. The germline V gene encodes CDR1 WNHNN and CDR2 SYGVQD (reference sequence). CDR3 amino acids: CASSESAGRRELFF. CDR3 nucleotide sequence: TGCGCCAGCAGTGAATCAGCGGGACGTCGGGAGCTGTTTTTT.

J is TRBJ1-1 and V is TRBV28, with D possibly being TRBD1 (5 bases). CDR3 size: 15 residues. Germline V CDR1 and CDR2: MDHEN, SYDVKM. V was pared by 0 bases and J by 1 base, with 9 bases between. The DNA of the CDR3 is TGTGCCAGCAGTTTATGGGGGGGTGCGAACACTGAAGCTTTCTTT. Translation: CASSLWGGANTEAFF.

The V and J genes are TRBV25-1 and TRBJ2-5; TRBD1 matches at 10 bases. This CDR3 region has 16 residues. V lost 4 bases to trimming and J lost 5 bases; unmatched junction nucleotides: 10. The V gene's germline CDR1 is MGHDK and CDR2 SYGVNS. The CDR3, as DNA: TGTGCCAGCAGTGCCACCCGGGACAGGGGCTCGGAGACCCAGTACTTC. This codes for CASSATRDRGSETQYF.

The chain uses TRBV28 and TRBJ1-1, with D maybe TRBD1 (6 bases). V was cut by 2 bases and J by 2 bases, with 15 bases left in between. This CDR3 contains 16 residues. The germline V gene has CDR1 MDHEN and CDR2 SYDVKM. This chain's CDR3 is CASSLRSGGHNTEAFF. Written as DNA, the CDR3 is TGTGCCAGCAGTTTAAGGTCGGGGGGGCATAACACTGAAGCTTTCTTT.

The CDR3 nucleotides are TGCAGCGTTGAGGGGGTATTGGACACTGAAGCTTTCTTT. Encoded protein: CSVEGVLDTEAFF. J is TRBJ1-1 and V is TRBV29-1, with D perhaps TRBD1 (5 bases). V was trimmed by 3 bases and J by 3 bases, leaving 11 bases between them. The CDR3 contains 13 residues. Germline CDR1 and CDR2: SQVTM and ANQGSEA.